Below, 10 T cell receptor beta chains from the same sample are listed, as sequenced in a study of blood T cell repertoires in COVID-19. Sequencing used immunoSEQ multiplex PCR; TCRdb keeps in-frame clones, though not all of them. Among under 85,000 clones listed, 82% were seen once. Sequenced sample: peripheral blood. All receptors come from a human donor in a cohort sampled during active COVID-19.

The chain couples TRBV19 to TRBJ2-5, with D tentatively TRBD2 (5 bases). The CDR3 contains 15 residues. Trimming stripped 3 bases from V and 7 bases from J, with 18 bases between. The germline V gene has CDR1 LNHDA and CDR2 SQIVND (reference sequence). The CDR3 DNA reads as TGTGCCAGTAGTATCTCTGACCCAACGGGGTCGACCCAGTACTTC. Translated: CASSISDPTGSTQYF. Full variable domain (missing parts from reference TRBV19 and TRBJ2-5): DGGITQSPKYLFRKEGQNVTLSCEQNLNHDAMYWYRQDPGQGLRLIYYSQIVNDFQKGDIAEGYSVSREKKESFPLTVTSAQKNPTAFYLCASSISDPTGSTQYFGPGTRLLVL.

The genes are TRBV5-1 and TRBJ1-1, with TRBD1 matching 9 bases. This CDR3 contains 14 residues. Germline lookup yields CDR1 SGHRS and CDR2 YFSETQ. V lost 4 bases and J lost 4; bases outside the gene matches: 5. CDR3 sequence: CASSVMTGGTEAFF. Here the CDR3 DNA reads TGCGCCAGCAGCGTCATGACAGGGGGCACTGAAGCTTTCTTT.

The chain couples TRBV28 to TRBJ2-7; 13 nucleotides match TRBD2. Per the germline V gene, CDR1 is MDHEN and CDR2 is SYDVKM. There are 15 residues in the CDR3. After removal of 6 bases from V and 3 bases from J, the junction contained 5 bases not matched to a gene. The CDR3 DNA follows: TGTGCCAGCAGGGCCACTAGCGGGGGGGTCTACGAGCAGTACTTC. Its translation is CASRATSGGVYEQYF. The full variable domain, its missing parts supplied by reference TRBV28 and TRBJ2-7, is DVKVTQSSRYLVKRTGEKVFLECVQDMDHENMFWYRQDPGLGLRLIYFSYDVKMKEKGDIPEGYSVSREKKERFSLILESASTNQTSMYLCASRATSGGVYEQYFGPGTRLTVT.

The chain links TRBV9 to TRBJ2-2; D is uncertain. This CDR3 contains 13 residues. Germline V gene lookup returns CDR1 SGDLS and CDR2 YYNGEE. With 0 bases removed from V and 4 bases from J, the gap between germline ends came to 4 bases. CDR3: CASSVVSTGELFF. The CDR3 DNA reads TGTGCCAGCAGCGTAGTGAGCACCGGGGAGCTGTTTTTT. The variable domain in full, completed from reference TRBV9 and TRBJ2-2, reads DSGVTQTPKHLITATGQRVTLRCSPRSGDLSVYWYQQSLDQGLQFLIQYYNGEERAKGNILERFSAQQFPDLHSELNLSSLELGDSALYFCASSVVSTGELFFGEGSRLTVL.

In its sample, this clone was seen a few times. V and J are TRBV5-1 and TRBJ2-5; 7 nucleotides align to TRBD1. V was pared by 2 bases and J by 4 bases, with 2 bases of the junction left unmatched. The CDR3 consists of 13 residues. In germline, CDR1 is SGHRS, CDR2 YFSETQ. The CDR3 protein is CASSLNRGETQYF. The CDR3 DNA reads TGCGCCAGCAGCTTAAACAGGGGAGAGACCCAGTACTTC. The variable domain in full, completed from reference TRBV5-1 and TRBJ2-5, reads KAGVTQTPRYLIKTRGQQVTLSCSPISGHRSVSWYQQTPGQGLQFLFEYFSETQRNKGNFPGRFSGRQFSNSRSEMNVSTLELGDSALYLCASSLNRGETQYFGPGTRLLVL.

This clone was counted a few times. The CDR3 region is CASSIRRDSYEQYF. For the CDR3, the DNA is TGTGCCAGTAGTATCAGGCGGGACAGTTACGAGCAGTACTTC. This rearrangement joins TRBV19 to TRBJ2-7, with a possible D match to TRBD1 (7 bases). Trimming left V 3 bases short and J 4 bases short, with 13 bases between. The germline V gene has CDR1 LNHDA and CDR2 SQIVND (reference sequence). The CDR3 totals 14 residues.

This clone was seen just once. V is TRBV5-4 and J is TRBJ1-1, with TRBD1 identical over 8 bases. After removal of 4 bases from V and 0 bases from J, the junction contained 5 bases not matched to a gene. The CDR3 has 15 residues. The V gene's germline CDR1 is SGHNT and CDR2 YYREEE (reference sequence). CDR3 DNA: TGTGCCAGCAGCCCAACGACAGGGGTGAACACTGAAGCTTTCTTT. This gives the protein CASSPTTGVNTEAFF.

The chain joins TRBV14 to TRBJ1-3; possibly TRBD1 for D (6 bases). CDR3 size: 16 residues. V was cut by 5 bases and J by 0 bases, with 14 bases left in between. Germline loops: CDR1 SGHDN, CDR2 FVKESK. CDR3 amino acids: CASSRQATVSGNTIYF. As DNA, the CDR3 is TGTGCCAGCAGCAGACAGGCCACCGTCTCTGGAAACACCATATATTTT.

This clone was observed once. The genes are TRBV5-1 and TRBJ1-5; 8 nucleotides match TRBD1. The J segment lost 9 bases and the V segment lost 5 bases, leaving 10 bases of the junction unmatched. The CDR3 has 14 amino acids. Germline V gene data show CDR1 as SGHRS and CDR2 as YFSETQ. The CDR3 nucleotides are TGCGCCAGCAGAGCGGACAGGGACTCAGGGCCCCAGCATTTT. It yields the protein CASRADRDSGPQHF.

The chain employs TRBV7-9 and TRBJ1-4; D unresolved. Trimming removed 2 bases at V and 8 bases at J, with 9 bases between. Germline CDR1 is SEHNR and CDR2 is FQNEAQ (reference sequence). The CDR3 runs to 13 residues. CDR3 nucleotide sequence: TGTGCCAGCAGCTTAAATGAGGGAGAAAAACTGTTTTTT. Translated, it gives CASSLNEGEKLFF.